This T cell receptor (beta chain) is drawn from a study of identical twins. Turning to this clonotype: Its antigen is as yet unknown. The germline gene is not matched at one end of the junction; a read error may be the cause.

TCRdb redid the calling of the 5' RACE reads with MiXCR, one entry per CDR3 protein. The table has about 890,000 distinct CDR3 sequences, approximately 13% seen once. Study observations and caveats: The study found weaker excess twin sharing in beta out-of-frame sequences.

Only healthy Caucasians were enrolled as donors. This CDR3 region has 15 residues. This sample was shared with a second study, whose subject was yellow fever vaccine responses in identical twins.

Sequencing was carried out using PBMCs. This receptor was obtained from a woman under 30 in good health. The chain couples TRBV12-3 or TRBV12-4 to TRBJ2-3, with 9 bases fitting TRBD2. CDR3 bases: TGTGCCAGCAGATTAGCGGGGGATAGCACAGATACGCAGTATTTT. It specifies CASRLAGDSTDTQYF.